This TCR beta chain appears in the sequencing data of a study of T cell responses to AZD1222 COVID-19 vaccine. Study findings and constraints: Without day 14 samples, only post-peak T cell repertoires were studied. The donor cohort was predominantly white British with a female majority, and clonal diversity may have been underestimated. Spike-specific TCRs gained breadth and depth after people received two AZD1222 doses.

Whether given at about 4 or about 12 weeks, second doses were pooled. Data came from immunoSEQ multiplex PCR; TCRdb stores just in-frame clones and leaves some out. The sample holds 150,000 to 200,000 clones, around 90% seen once. On this clone: The target antigen is unknown.

In germline, CDR1 is SGHTA, CDR2 FQGNSA. The CDR3 is 14 residues long. With 1 base removed from V and 4 bases from J, the gap between germline ends came to 8 bases. The starting material was peripheral blood, obtained 28 days after the second AZD1222 dose. The chain recombines TRBV7-2 with TRBJ1-5; D gene unclear. The origin of this receptor is an adult who received the AZD1222 COVID-19 vaccine. The CDR3 nucleotides are TGTGCCAGCAGCTTAGGACACAATAATCAGCCCCAGCATTTT. Protein: CASSLGHNNQPQHF.